The clone carrying this T cell receptor beta chain was observed a handful of times. The CDR3 is made up of 14 amino acids. The V end lost 8 bases, the J end lost 4 bases, and 16 bases lay between the germline ends. CDR1 and CDR2 from the germline V gene are SGHRS and YFSETQ. Each CDR3 protein is one row after TCRdb ran MiXCR on the RT-PCR reads. The sample lists a few hundred thousand distinct CDR3 sequences, approximately 11% occurring once. This sample was taken from a study of response to subunit inactivated influenza vaccine. V and J are TRBV5-1 and TRBJ2-1; D perhaps matches TRBD2 (6 bases). The sequences come from PBMCs from blood, collected more than 35 days after vaccination. This sequence originates from a man between 50 and 59 years old who received an inactivated influenza vaccine. CDR3 residues: CASTLGGPYNEQFF. The CDR3 bases are TGCGCCAGTACGCTGGGGGGACCTTACAATGAGCAGTTCTTC.